This is a list of T cell receptor beta chains from one sample in a study of shared clonotypes between healthy human individuals. This table comes from immunoSEQ multiplex PCR, and its TCRdb copy is limited to in-frame clones, with some not included. This table has 1.4 million or so clones, approximately 98.5% appearing once. The sequenced sample consisted of naive CD4+ T cells sorted from blood. The source of these receptors is a man aged 30-40 years in good health. Each CDR3 is given with its conserved first and last residue. D genes are given only for firm matches. The size field is filled for only some rows; it gives once, few, many or a size class.

TRBJ2-2 . TRBD2 TRBV4-3 CASSQESLAGVDTGELFF TGCGCCAGCAGCCAAGAATCCCTAGCGGGAGTAGACACCGGGGAGCTGTTTTTT
TRBJ2-7 . . TRBV4-1 CASSQIPLGAYEQYF TGCGCCAGCAGCCAAATACCATTGGGAGCCTACGAGCAGTACTTC
TRBJ2-3 . . TRBV7-3 CASSPAGGGVGGDTQYF TGTGCCAGCAGTCCCGCCGGGGGCGGGGTAGGGGGCGATACGCAGTATTTT
TRBJ2-3 . . TRBV15 CATSSGTQRQDTQYF TGTGCCACCAGCAGTGGGACCCAAAGACAGGATACGCAGTATTTT
TRBJ2-7 once . TRBV5-1 CASSLAGSGTDYEQYF TGCGCCAGCAGCTTGGCAGGCAGCGGGACAGACTACGAGCAGTACTTC
TRBJ2-3 . TRBD2 TRBV28 CASQGTSETLKYF TGTGCCAGTCAGGGGACTAGCGAGACACTAAAGTATTTT
TRBJ1-3 . . TRBV18 CASSPPSGRSGNTIYF TGTGCCAGCTCACCACCGTCGGGGAGGTCTGGAAACACCATATATTTT
TRBJ1-5 . . TRBV18 CASSPPSAGNQPQHF TGTGCCAGCTCACCACCATCAGCGGGCAATCAGCCCCAGCATTTT
TRBJ2-1 . . TRBV2 CASSIQGRGEQFF TGTGCCAGCAGTATACAGGGTCGGGGTGAGCAGTTCTTC
TRBJ1-4 . TRBD1 TRBV30 CAWSGRQGANEKLFF TGTGCCTGGAGTGGAAGACAGGGGGCGAATGAAAAACTGTTTTTT
TRBJ2-5 . TRBD1 TRBV19 CASSRTTGGAETQYF TGTGCCAGTAGTAGGACAACAGGGGGCGCAGAGACCCAGTACTTC
TRBJ2-3 . TRBD1 TRBV4-3 CASSQDRRQGATDTQYF TGCGCCAGCAGCCAAGATCGGCGACAGGGGGCTACAGATACGCAGTATTTT
TRBJ2-1 . . TRBV11-2 CASRMSGWRGEQFF TGTGCCAGCAGAATGTCAGGATGGAGGGGAGAGCAGTTCTTC
TRBJ2-7 . . TRBV28 CASSFGIQGAQVGSGTYEQYF TGTGCCAGCAGTTTTGGAATCCAGGGGGCGCAGGTCGGTAGCGGGACCTACGAGCAGTACTTC
TRBJ2-3 . . TRBV2 CASTQGVDTQYF TGTGCCAGCACGCAGGGCGTTGATACGCAGTATTTT
TRBJ2-2 . TRBD2 TRBV10-3 CAISEVAGGTGELFF TGTGCCATCAGTGAGGTAGCGGGAGGGACCGGGGAGCTGTTTTTT
TRBJ1-2 . . TRBV19 CASSIGDYGYTF TGTGCCAGTAGTATAGGTGACTATGGCTACACCTTC
TRBJ2-5 . . TRBV11-2 CASSFDLGVRETQYF TGTGCCAGCAGCTTTGATCTTGGGGTTAGAGAGACCCAGTACTTC
TRBJ1-2 . TRBD1 TRBV15 CATSGTRDSYGYTF TGTGCCACCAGCGGTACCCGGGACAGCTATGGCTACACCTTC
TRBJ1-3 . . TRBV28 CASSITGTTHSGNTIYF TGTGCCAGCTCCATTACAGGGACGACACACTCTGGAAACACCATATATTTT
TRBJ2-5 . TRBD1 TRBV2 CASRADRGGMKTQYF TGTGCCAGCAGAGCTGACAGGGGGGGTATGAAGACCCAGTACTTC
TRBJ2-3 . . TRBV9 CASSVRDTQYF TGTGCCAGCAGCGTAAGAGATACGCAGTATTTT
TRBJ2-5 . . TRBV7-9 CASSSPRAQETQYF TGTGCCAGCAGCTCCCCCAGAGCACAAGAGACCCAGTACTTC
TRBJ1-1 . . TRBV10-3 CAISEFTGSTEAFF TGTGCCATCAGTGAGTTCACAGGATCCACTGAAGCCTTCTTT
TRBJ2-5 . TRBD2 TRBV5-1 CASSSGLAGRARTQYF TGCGCCAGCAGCTCCGGACTAGCGGGACGGGCACGGACCCAGTACTTC
TRBJ2-6 . . TRBV7-9 CAGGNSGANVLTF TGTGCCGGAGGGAACTCTGGGGCCAACGTCCTGACTTTC
TRBJ2-7 . TRBD1 TRBV30 CACLRDRAFYEQYF TGTGCCTGCCTCCGGGACAGGGCCTTCTACGAGCAGTACTTC
TRBJ2-3 . . TRBV5-4 CASSSSKWRGTDTQYF TGTGCCAGCAGCTCGTCGAAGTGGAGGGGCACAGATACGCAGTATTTT
TRBJ2-4 . TRBD2 TRBV6-6 CASSYGGGKNIQYF TGTGCCAGCAGTTATGGCGGGGGCAAAAACATTCAGTACTTC
TRBJ2-5 . TRBD1 TRBV29-1 CSGRGYQETQYF TGCAGCGGCAGGGGGTACCAAGAGACCCAGTACTTC
TRBJ1-1 . . TRBV6-6 CASSYAQGSTEAFF TGTGCCAGCAGTTACGCACAGGGAAGCACTGAAGCTTTCTTT
TRBJ2-2 . . TRBV27 CASSNGRNTNTGELFF TGTGCCAGCAGTAATGGACGGAATACGAACACCGGGGAGCTGTTTTTT
TRBJ1-1 . . TRBV7-9 CASSLGSASNTEAFF TGTGCCAGCAGCTTAGGGTCAGCCTCGAACACTGAAGCTTTCTTT
TRBJ2-1 . . TRBV7-9 CASSHRASYNEQFF TGTGCCAGCAGCCACAGGGCTTCCTACAATGAGCAGTTCTTC
TRBJ2-1 . TRBD1 TRBV2 CASRQGVLNEQFF TGTGCCAGCCGGCAGGGGGTGTTGAATGAGCAGTTCTTC
TRBJ2-7 . . TRBV5-1 CASRRDWREQYF TGCGCCAGCAGACGGGACTGGCGCGAGCAGTACTTC
TRBJ2-4 . TRBD2 TRBV10-1 CASSEGLAGNIQYF TGCGCCAGCAGTGAGGGGTTAGCGGGAAACATTCAGTACTTC
TRBJ2-7 . TRBD2 TRBV10-3 CAISESLAGAYEQYF TGTGCCATCAGTGAGTCATTAGCGGGAGCCTACGAGCAGTACTTC
TRBJ2-7 . TRBD2 TRBV28 CASRPSGGTAYEQYF TGTGCCAGCAGGCCCTCCGGGGGGACGGCCTACGAGCAGTACTTC
TRBJ2-1 . TRBD2 TRBV2 CASSGRTSGSYNEQFF TGTGCCAGCAGTGGACGGACTAGCGGGAGCTACAATGAGCAGTTCTTC
TRBJ2-1 once . TRBV2 CASSESWVVVEQFF TGTGCCAGCAGTGAATCATGGGTTGTTGTTGAGCAGTTCTTC
TRBJ2-1 . . TRBV12-5 CASGLVIGEEQFF TGTGCTAGTGGTTTGGTCATCGGGGAAGAGCAGTTCTTC
TRBJ2-3 . . TRBV5-1 CASSLVGNRVGTDTQYF TGCGCCAGCAGCTTGGTAGGCAATCGGGTAGGCACAGATACGCAGTATTTT
TRBJ1-1 . . TRBV28 CASTAMNTEAFF TGTGCCAGCACGGCAATGAACACTGAAGCTTTCTTT
TRBJ2-7 . TRBD2 TRBV28 CASSSPGGSTYEQYF TGTGCCAGCAGTTCCCCGGGAGGAAGCACCTACGAGCAGTACTTC
TRBJ2-7 . . TRBV7-9 CASTNPPARSYEQYF TGTGCCAGCACCAATCCCCCAGCTAGGTCCTACGAGCAGTACTTC
TRBJ2-6 . . TRBV21-1 CASSNKGDQEAGANVLTF TGTGCCAGCAGCAACAAAGGCGACCAAGAAGCTGGGGCCAACGTCCTGACTTTC
TRBJ2-1 . TRBD2 TRBV25-1 CASSFHSGLEQFF TGTGCCAGCAGTTTTCATAGCGGGCTTGAGCAGTTCTTC
TRBJ2-7 . . TRBV13 CASSRDRSSYEQYF TGTGCCAGCAGCCGAGACAGGAGCTCCTACGAGCAGTACTTC
TRBJ2-7 . . TRBV7-9 CASRGGLSSYEQYF TGTGCCAGCAGGGGAGGACTCTCTTCCTACGAGCAGTACTTC
TRBJ1-1 . TRBD1 TRBV5-6 CASSLTGANTEAFF TGTGCCAGCAGCTTGACAGGGGCTAACACTGAAGCTTTCTTT
TRBJ1-4 . . TRBV15 CATSTWQGANEKLFF TGTGCCACCAGCACTTGGCAGGGTGCTAATGAAAAACTGTTTTTT
TRBJ2-5 . TRBD1 TRBV18 CASSPMTGYQETQYF TGTGCCAGCTCACCAATGACAGGGTACCAAGAGACCCAGTACTTC
TRBJ1-2 . . TRBV9 CAIQARGADGYTF TGTGCCATCCAGGCCCGGGGGGCTGATGGCTACACCTTC
TRBJ2-2 . TRBD1 TRBV10-3 CAITKTGAVGELFF TGTGCCATCACCAAGACAGGGGCGGTCGGGGAGCTGTTTTTT
TRBJ2-3 . . TRBV7-2 CASSLAHPGGTDTQYF TGTGCCAGCAGCTTAGCGCATCCGGGAGGCACAGATACGCAGTATTTT
TRBJ2-7 . . TRBV28 CASTDSGVRYEQYF TGTGCCAGCACTGATTCGGGGGTGAGGTACGAGCAGTACTTC
TRBJ2-7 . TRBD2 TRBV5-1 CASSWTSASYEQYF TGCGCCAGCAGCTGGACTAGCGCGTCCTACGAGCAGTACTTC